The 11 T cell receptor beta chains below all came from one sample that was sequenced in a study of blood T cell repertoires in COVID-19. Repertoires were generated with immunoSEQ multiplex PCR, while TCRdb's copy carries only in-frame clones and drops some. Of approximately 40,000 clones detected, over 90% appear once; the ten largest clones hold roughly 5.2%. The sample was peripheral blood. All receptors derive from a human donor in a cohort sampled during active COVID-19.

In DNA form, the CDR3 reads TGTGCCAGCAGCTTGACTTGGTCAGGGGGCTACACTGAAGCTTTCTTT. It codes for CASSLTWSGGYTEAFF. The chain joins TRBV5-5 to TRBJ1-1; 8 bases match TRBD1. V lost 1 base, J lost 3 bases, and 8 bases stayed unmatched. The germline V gene encodes CDR1 SGHKS and CDR2 YYEKEE (reference sequence). The length of the CDR3 is 16 residues.

The chain combines TRBV7-3 with TRBJ2-7; possibly TRBD1 for D (6 bases). Germline CDR1 reads SGHTA; CDR2 reads FQGTGA. The CDR3 has 15 amino acids. V was trimmed by 3 bases and J by 3 bases, leaving 15 bases between them. CDR3 bases: TGTGCCAGCAGCTTGAGTCAGGGGAGCGGCTACGAGCAGTACTTC. It specifies CASSLSQGSGYEQYF.

The chain joins TRBV7-9 to TRBJ1-2, with D possibly matching TRBD1 (5 bases). Germline CDR1 SEHNR, CDR2 FQNEAQ (reference sequence). Trimming took 4 bases from V and 1 from J, leaving 13 bases between them. This CDR3 has 15 amino acids. The CDR3, as DNA: TGTGCCAGCAGCTCCGCGACAGACGGTAACTATGGCTACACCTTC. Protein product: CASSSATDGNYGYTF.

This sequence joins TRBV7-3 and TRBJ2-3; tentatively, D is TRBD1 (6 bases). With 5 bases removed from V and 5 bases from J, the gap between germline ends came to 11 bases. The germline gives CDR1 SGHTA, CDR2 FQGTGA. This CDR3 comprises 13 residues. The CDR3 sequence: CASSPLQGDTQYF. Here the CDR3 DNA reads TGTGCCAGCAGCCCCCTACAGGGAGATACGCAGTATTTT.

The rearrangement links TRBV2 to TRBJ2-5, with TRBD1 as a possible D gene (5 bases). CDR3 size: 13 residues. Germline V gene sequence: CDR1 SNHLY, CDR2 FYNNEI. V was pared by 4 bases and J by 2 bases, with 8 bases between. The CDR3 spells CASSGDSQETQYF. The CDR3 nucleotides are TGTGCCAGCAGTGGAGACAGTCAAGAGACCCAGTACTTC.

The genes are TRBV6-4 and TRBJ2-3; the D is unclear. The CDR3 contains 13 residues. In germline, CDR1 is MRHNA, CDR2 SNTAGT. V was pared by 3 bases and J by 2 bases, with 6 bases between. In nucleotides, the CDR3 is TGTGCCAGCAGTGAGAGGCCCACAGATACGCAGTATTTT. Protein sequence: CASSERPTDTQYF.

The chain recombines TRBV6-6 with TRBJ1-2; TRBD1 agrees at 7 bases. The ends lost 7 bases at V and 0 bases at J; junction bases unmatched: 8. Germline values: CDR1 MNHNY, CDR2 SVGAGI (reference sequence). CDR3 length: 15 residues. The CDR3 reads CASKPQDRTNYGYTF. The CDR3 DNA follows: TGTGCCAGCAAACCACAGGACAGGACTAACTATGGCTACACCTTC.

This clone was picked up one time. The CDR3 spells CEGEFYSGTSYEQYF. The CDR3, as DNA: TGTGAGGGGGAGTTTTATTCGGGGACCTCCTACGAGCAGTACTTC. The V call is TRBV19, the J call TRBJ2-7, with a possible D match to TRBD1 (6 bases). The germline gives CDR1 LNHDA, CDR2 SQIVND (reference sequence). The CDR3 covers 15 residues.

The chain employs TRBV7-2 and TRBJ1-1; D is ambiguous. The length of the CDR3 is 15 residues. CDR1 and CDR2 from the germline V gene are SGHTA and FQGNSA. Trimming pared 1 base from V and 5 bases from J, leaving 14 bases between. The CDR3 sequence: CASSLGVKGGTEAFF. The CDR3 DNA is TGTGCCAGCAGCTTAGGAGTAAAGGGCGGGACTGAAGCTTTCTTT.

With regard to this clone: This same CDR3 is encoded by further DNA sequences in the sample. The J gene is TRBJ1-2, the V gene TRBV28; 7 bases fit TRBD1. V trimming: 7 bases; J trimming: 8 bases; junction bases outside the gene matches: 13. The CDR3 contains 14 residues. Germline V gene data show CDR1 as MDHEN and CDR2 as SYDVKM. CDR3 in DNA: TGTGCCAGCACCCTGGGGGGACAGCTCTACGGCTACACCTTC. Translated, it gives CASTLGGQLYGYTF.

CDR3 amino acids: CASSSGGGSFYNEQFF. The CDR3 nucleotides are TGTGCCAGCAGTAGCGGGGGGGGCTCGTTCTACAATGAGCAGTTCTTC. V usage is TRBV6-2 or TRBV6-3 and J usage is TRBJ2-1; 10 bases match TRBD2. Germline CDR1 and CDR2: MNHEY and SVGEGT. The junction had 7 bases not matched to a gene; V was cut back by 5 bases and J by 3 bases. The CDR3 loop spans 16 amino acids.